Below, one TCR beta chain is given with its context. The antigen is not known. Treatment denoted: oral pan-JAK inhibitor, 5-10 mg twice daily. This sample was taken from a study of CD8+ T cells in alopecia areata. Study-wide results and limits: Higher clonality than in normal scalp was seen in lesional scalp, especially alopecia totalis/universalis.

The CDR3 is 15 amino acids. Germline V CDR1 and CDR2: MDHEN, SYDVKM. The V end was cut by 5 bases, the J end by 4 bases, with 17 bases between. It was cDNA, reverse transcribed from extracted RNA, that served as the sequencing template. Method: immunoSEQ multiplex PCR; TCRdb's copy keeps in-frame clones and lacks some. The sample shows under 350,000 clones, 58% of them seen only once. This chain links TRBV28 with TRBJ1-2; D uncertain. The sequence was collected from a human donor with alopecia areata. This sample comprised CD4+ T cells sorted from blood, obtained at week 24, from a patient treated with tofacitinib. The chain's CDR3 is CASSPAQTVGYGYTF. In DNA, the CDR3 is TGTGCCAGCAGTCCCGCCCAGACCGTTGGCTATGGCTACACCTTC.